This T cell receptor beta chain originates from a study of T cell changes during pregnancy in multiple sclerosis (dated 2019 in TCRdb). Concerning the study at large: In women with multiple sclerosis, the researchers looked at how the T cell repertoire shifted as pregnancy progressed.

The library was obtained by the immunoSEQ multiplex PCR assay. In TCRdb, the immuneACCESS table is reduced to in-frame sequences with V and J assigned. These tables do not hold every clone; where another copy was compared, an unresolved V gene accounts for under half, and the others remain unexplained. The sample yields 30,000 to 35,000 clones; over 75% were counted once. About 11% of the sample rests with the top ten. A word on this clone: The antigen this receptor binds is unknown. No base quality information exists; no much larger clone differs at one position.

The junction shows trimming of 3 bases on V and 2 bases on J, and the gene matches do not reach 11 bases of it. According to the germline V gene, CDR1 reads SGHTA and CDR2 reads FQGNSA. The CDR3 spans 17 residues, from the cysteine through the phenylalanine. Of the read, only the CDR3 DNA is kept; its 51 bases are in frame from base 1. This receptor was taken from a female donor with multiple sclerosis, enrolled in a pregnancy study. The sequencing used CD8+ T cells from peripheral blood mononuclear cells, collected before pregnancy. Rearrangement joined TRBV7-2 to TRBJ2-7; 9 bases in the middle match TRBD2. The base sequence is TGTGCCAGCAGCTTCCCATGGTCTAGCGGGATCCCCTACGAGCAGTACTTC. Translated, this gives CASSFPWSSGIPYEQYF. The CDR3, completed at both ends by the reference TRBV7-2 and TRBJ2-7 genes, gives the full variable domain GAGVSQSPSNKVTEKGKDVELRCDPISGHTALYWYRQSLGQGLEFLIYFQGNSAPDKSGLPSDRFSAERTGGSVSTLTIQRTQQEDSAVYLCASSFPWSSGIPYEQYFGPGTRLTVT.